This T cell receptor beta chain came from a study of cytomegalovirus exposure and HLA in healthy donors. Findings and caveats of the study: Most TCR sequences were uncommon, yet certain public TCRs appeared in many donors. Donors belonging to an Asian-associated ancestry cluster reportedly showed fewer N-insertions in productive TCRs than the roughly 700-donor mean, according to what a later analysis found.

Points on this clone: Antigen specificity is unknown.

The PCR had 60 Vbeta and 13 Jbeta primers. In the authors' workflow: An analysis performed later counted roughly 79 million unique TCR beta chains (around 10 million of them shared). Sequencing used immunoSEQ multiplex PCR; TCRdb keeps in-frame clones, though not all of them. V and J calls and clone size are copied from that table; D and trimming were computed from the DNA. The sample holds about 140,000 clones, approximately 78% seen once. This CDR3 contains 17 residues. The germline gives CDR1 SGDLS, CDR2 YYNGEE. V gave up 2 bases and J gave up 0 bases; unmatched junction bases: 3. The material sequenced was PBMCs. This sequence joins TRBV9 and TRBJ2-2; 11 bases match TRBD2. The clonotype originates from a man between 18 and 35 years old in good health and CMV-seropositive. CDR3 amino acids: CASSVPGLAANTGELFF. The CDR3 DNA reads TGTGCCAGCAGCGTTCCGGGACTAGCGGCGAACACCGGGGAGCTGTTTTTT.